This passage covers 3 T cell receptor beta chains from one sample sequenced in a study of T-cell reconstitution after alpha-beta-depleted transplantation in children. As it was prepared, the TCRbeta library received unique molecular identifiers. TCRdb ran MiXCR on the PCR reads and lists one entry per CDR3 protein. This sample carries hundreds of thousands of distinct CDR3 sequences, around 25% of them seen once, and the ten largest clones take under 5.5%. Specimen: PBMCs, mostly from graft donor cells, collected 360 days after TCRalphabeta/CD19-depleted stem cell transplant. The receptor set was obtained from a female patient aged 2 to 10 who had a stem cell transplant for congenital amegakaryocytic thrombocytopenia, so the T cells may come from the graft donor.

The table lists this clonotype with a few counts. The chain couples TRBV10-3 to TRBJ2-1; 7 bases match TRBD2. The CDR3 is 17 residues long. CDR1 and CDR2 (germline): ENHRY, SYGVKD. J gave up 0 bases and V 8 bases, and 13 bases lay outside the gene matches. CDR3: CAIGSLLAASSYNEQFF. As DNA, the CDR3 is TGTGCCATCGGGAGTTTGCTAGCGGCAAGCTCCTACAATGAGCAGTTCTTC.

The genes are TRBV6-1 and TRBJ1-1, with a tentative D call TRBD1 (6 bases). V was cut by 10 bases and J by 1 base, with 22 bases left in between. This CDR3 is built from 16 residues. Germline CDR1 and CDR2: MNHNS and SASEGT. The CDR3 spells CAIHPTTGGANTEAFF. In nucleotides, the CDR3 is TGTGCCATCCATCCCACTACGGGGGGCGCGAACACTGAAGCTTTCTTT.

J is TRBJ2-5 and V is TRBV7-3; possibly TRBD2 for D (5 bases). This CDR3 is 13 amino acids long. The germline gives CDR1 SGHTA, CDR2 FQGTGA. Trimming left V 5 bases short and J 0 bases short, with 7 bases between. The CDR3 coding sequence is TGTGCCAGCAGCCCGGGGAACCAAGAGACCCAGTACTTC. It translates to CASSPGNQETQYF. The full variable domain, completed using reference TRBV7-3 and TRBJ2-5, is GAGVSQTPSNKVTEKGKYVELRCDPISGHTALYWYRQSLGQGPEFLIYFQGTGAADDSGLPNDRFFAVRPEGSVSTLKIQRTERGDSAVYLCASSPGNQETQYFGPGTRLLVL.